The 6 T cell receptor beta chains presented below share a single source sample, sequenced in a study of cytomegalovirus exposure and HLA in healthy donors. PCR primers comprised 60 Vbeta and 13 Jbeta primers. Sequenced by immunoSEQ multiplex PCR; TCRdb stores in-frame clones only, minus some. This sample yields 96,000 or so clones, of which around 74% are seen a single time; less than 15% belongs to the top ten. Sequences were obtained from PBMCs. The receptors derive from an older woman in good health and CMV-seropositive.

This clone was detected once. V and J are TRBV5-1 and TRBJ2-5, with D perhaps TRBD2 (6 bases). Germline V CDR1 and CDR2: SGHRS, YFSETQ. This CDR3 has 18 amino acids. V was pared by 4 bases and J by 5 bases, with 27 bases between. As DNA, the CDR3 is TGCGCCAGCAGCCCTGGGAGGAGTAGTCCTCCCCATGCGGAGACCCAGTACTTC. As protein: CASSPGRSSPPHAETQYF.

In this sample, this clone turned up a few times. The V gene is TRBV6-6, the J gene TRBJ2-2, with unresolved D. This CDR3 spans 12 amino acids. The germline gives CDR1 MNHNY, CDR2 SVGAGI (reference sequence). Between the trimmed V and J ends, which lost 7 bases and 9 bases, there was a span of 12 bases. CDR3 sequence reads: CASKPGNRELFF. CDR3 nucleotide sequence: TGTGCCAGCAAGCCGGGTAACCGGGAGCTGTTTTTT.

The chain carries TRBV6-1 and TRBJ2-3; 8 bases align to TRBD2. Trimming at V came to 3 bases and at J to 5 bases, leaving 4 bases not matched to a gene. Per germline, CDR1 MNHNS and CDR2 SASEGT. There are 14 residues in the CDR3. CDR3 DNA: TGTGCCAGCAGTGACGTAGCGGGAAAAGATACGCAGTATTTT. Translation: CASSDVAGKDTQYF.

The CDR3 coding sequence is TGTGCCAGCAGCTTACGCCTGGGACAGGGCTCCTACAATGAGCAGTTCTTC. Amino acids: CASSLRLGQGSYNEQFF. V usage is TRBV11-2 and J usage is TRBJ2-1; 9 nucleotides match TRBD1. The CDR3 is 17 residues long. Germline CDR1 and CDR2: SGHAT and FQNNGV. The V and J ends lost 2 bases and 0 bases, in that order; junction bases with no gene match: 5.

This sequence joins TRBV5-6 and TRBJ2-3, with 9 bases lining up with TRBD1. Germline values: CDR1 SGHDT, CDR2 YYEEEE. This CDR3 spans 15 amino acids. The trim removed 3 bases at V and 5 bases at J, leaving 7 bases unmatched. The CDR3 protein is CASSSGRQGGDTQYF. The CDR3 region has the DNA TGTGCCAGCAGCTCGGGGCGACAGGGGGGAGATACGCAGTATTTT.

V and J are TRBV7-9 and TRBJ2-5, with 8 bases lining up with TRBD1. Trimming removed 5 bases from V and 5 bases from J; junction bases left unmatched: 7. The CDR3 is 14 residues long. Germline CDR1 reads SEHNR; CDR2 reads FQNEAQ (reference sequence). CDR3 in amino acids: CASSAQGVRETQYF. The CDR3 region has the DNA TGTGCCAGCAGCGCACAGGGGGTAAGGGAGACCCAGTACTTC.